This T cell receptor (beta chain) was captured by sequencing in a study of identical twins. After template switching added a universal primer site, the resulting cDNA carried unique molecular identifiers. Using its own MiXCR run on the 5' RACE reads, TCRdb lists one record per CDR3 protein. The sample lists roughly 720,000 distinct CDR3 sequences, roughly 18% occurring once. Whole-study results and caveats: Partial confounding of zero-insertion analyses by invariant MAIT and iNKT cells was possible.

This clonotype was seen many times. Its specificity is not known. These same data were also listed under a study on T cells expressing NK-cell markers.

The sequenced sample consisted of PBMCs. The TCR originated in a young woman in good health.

CDR3 bases: TGTGCCAGCAGCCACCGGGACAGCATGAGCGGGGAGCTGTTTTTT. Its translation is CASSHRDSMSGELFF. J is TRBJ2-2 and V is TRBV7-2, with 7 bases aligning to TRBD1. The V segment lost 5 bases and the J segment 7 bases; nucleotides outside the gene matches: 10. Looked up from germline, CDR1 is SGHTA and CDR2 is FQGNSA. There are 15 residues in the CDR3.